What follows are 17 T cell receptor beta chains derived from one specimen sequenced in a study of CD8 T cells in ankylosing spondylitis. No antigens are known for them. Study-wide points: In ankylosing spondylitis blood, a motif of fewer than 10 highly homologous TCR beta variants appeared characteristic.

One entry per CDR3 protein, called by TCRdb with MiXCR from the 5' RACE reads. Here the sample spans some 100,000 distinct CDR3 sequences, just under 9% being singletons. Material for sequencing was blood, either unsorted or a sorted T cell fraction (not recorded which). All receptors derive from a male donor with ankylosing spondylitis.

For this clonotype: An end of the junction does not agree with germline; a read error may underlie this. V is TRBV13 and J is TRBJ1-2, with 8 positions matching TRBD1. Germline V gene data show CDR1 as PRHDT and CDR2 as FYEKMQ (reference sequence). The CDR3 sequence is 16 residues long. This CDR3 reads CSSSLSAGGRNYGYTF. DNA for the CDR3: TGTTCCAGCAGCTTATCAGCAGGGGGCAGAAACTATGGCTACACCTTC.

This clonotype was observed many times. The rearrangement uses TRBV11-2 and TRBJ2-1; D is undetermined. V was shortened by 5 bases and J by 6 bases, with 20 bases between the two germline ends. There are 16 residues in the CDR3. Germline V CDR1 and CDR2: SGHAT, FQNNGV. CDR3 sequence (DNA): TGTGCCAGCAGCCTTCGTCTAAGATACGGCTCCAATGAGCAGTTCTTC. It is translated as CASSLRLRYGSNEQFF.

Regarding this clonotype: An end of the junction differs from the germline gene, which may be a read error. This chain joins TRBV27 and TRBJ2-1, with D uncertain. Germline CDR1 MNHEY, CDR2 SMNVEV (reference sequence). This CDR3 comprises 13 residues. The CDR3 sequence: CASSLSSYNEPFF. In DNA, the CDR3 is TGTGCCAGCAGTTTAAGCTCCTACAATGAGCCGTTCTTC.

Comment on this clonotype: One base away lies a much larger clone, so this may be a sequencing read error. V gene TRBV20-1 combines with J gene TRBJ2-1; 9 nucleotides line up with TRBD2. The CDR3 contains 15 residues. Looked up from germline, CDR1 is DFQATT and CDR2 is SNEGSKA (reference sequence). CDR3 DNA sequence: TGCAGCTCAAGGCCGGGGCTAGCGGGGTACAATGAGCAGTTCTTC. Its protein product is CSSRPGLAGYNEQFF.

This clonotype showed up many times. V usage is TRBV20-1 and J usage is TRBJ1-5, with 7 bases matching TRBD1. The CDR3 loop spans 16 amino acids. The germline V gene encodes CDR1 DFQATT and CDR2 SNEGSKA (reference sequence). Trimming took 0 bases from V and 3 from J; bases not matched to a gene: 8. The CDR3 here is CSAREQGTRYNQPQHF. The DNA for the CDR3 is TGCAGTGCTAGAGAACAGGGGACCCGTTACAATCAGCCCCAGCATTTT.

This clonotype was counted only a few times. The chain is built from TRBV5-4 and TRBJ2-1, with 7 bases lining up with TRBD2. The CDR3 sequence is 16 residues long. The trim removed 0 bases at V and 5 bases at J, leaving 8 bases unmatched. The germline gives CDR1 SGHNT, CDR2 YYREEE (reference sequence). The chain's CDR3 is CASSLGVSGQDNEQFF. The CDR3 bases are TGTGCCAGCAGCTTGGGCGTTAGCGGGCAGGACAATGAGCAGTTCTTC.

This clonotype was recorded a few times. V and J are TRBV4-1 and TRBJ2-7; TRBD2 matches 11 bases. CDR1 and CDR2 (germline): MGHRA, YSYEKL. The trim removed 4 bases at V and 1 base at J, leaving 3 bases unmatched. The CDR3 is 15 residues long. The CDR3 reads CASSPGTSGSYEQYV. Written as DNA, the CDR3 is TGCGCCAGCAGCCCCGGGACTAGCGGTTCCTACGAGCAGTACGTC.

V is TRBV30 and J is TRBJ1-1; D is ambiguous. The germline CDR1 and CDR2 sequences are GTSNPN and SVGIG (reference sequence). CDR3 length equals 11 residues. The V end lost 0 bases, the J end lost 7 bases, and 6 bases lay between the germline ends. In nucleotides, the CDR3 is TGTGCCTGGAGTGTAGGGCGTGAAGCTTTCTTT. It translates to CAWSVGREAFF.

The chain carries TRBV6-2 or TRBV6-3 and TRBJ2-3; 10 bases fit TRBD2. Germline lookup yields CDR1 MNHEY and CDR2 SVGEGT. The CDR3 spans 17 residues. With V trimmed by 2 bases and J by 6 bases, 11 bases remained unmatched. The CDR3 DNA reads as TGTGCCAGCAGTTACATCTTTCTAGCGGGAGAGGGGGATACGCAGTATTTT. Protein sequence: CASSYIFLAGEGDTQYF.

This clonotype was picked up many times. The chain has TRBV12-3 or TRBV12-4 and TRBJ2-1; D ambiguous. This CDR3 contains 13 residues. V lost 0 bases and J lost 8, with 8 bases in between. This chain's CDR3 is CASSLAPPDEQFF. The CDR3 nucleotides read TGTGCCAGCAGTTTAGCCCCCCCCGATGAGCAGTTCTTC.

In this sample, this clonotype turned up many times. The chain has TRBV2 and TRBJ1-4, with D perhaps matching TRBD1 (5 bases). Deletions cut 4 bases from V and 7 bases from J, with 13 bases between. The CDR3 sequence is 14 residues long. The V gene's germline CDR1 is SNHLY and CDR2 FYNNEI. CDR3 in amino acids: CASSVRVTFEKLFF. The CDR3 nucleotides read TGTGCCAGCAGTGTCAGGGTCACCTTTGAAAAACTGTTTTTT.

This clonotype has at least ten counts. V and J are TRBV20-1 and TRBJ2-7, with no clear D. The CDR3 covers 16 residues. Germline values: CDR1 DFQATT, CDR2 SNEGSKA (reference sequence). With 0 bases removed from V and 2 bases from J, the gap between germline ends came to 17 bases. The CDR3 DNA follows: TGCAGTGCTAGAGAGCCGGCCCGTGTCGAGCCCTACGAGCAGTACTTC. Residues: CSAREPARVEPYEQYF.

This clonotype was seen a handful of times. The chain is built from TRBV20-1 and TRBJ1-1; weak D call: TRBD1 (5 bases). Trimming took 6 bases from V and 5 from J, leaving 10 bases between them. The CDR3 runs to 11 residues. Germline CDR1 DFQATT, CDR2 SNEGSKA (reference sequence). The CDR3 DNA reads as TGCAGTGCGCCAGGGTTGACTGAAGCTTTCTTT. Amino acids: CSAPGLTEAFF.

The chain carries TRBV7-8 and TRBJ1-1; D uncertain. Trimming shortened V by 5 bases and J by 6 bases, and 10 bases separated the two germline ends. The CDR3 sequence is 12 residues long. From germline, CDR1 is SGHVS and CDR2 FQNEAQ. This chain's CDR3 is CASSPGHPEAFF. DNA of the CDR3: TGTGCCAGCAGCCCCGGTCATCCTGAAGCTTTCTTT.

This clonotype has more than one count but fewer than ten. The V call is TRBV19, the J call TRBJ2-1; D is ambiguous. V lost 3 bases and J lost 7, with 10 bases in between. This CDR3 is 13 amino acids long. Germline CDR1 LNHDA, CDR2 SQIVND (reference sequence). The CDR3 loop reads CASSIGLANEQFF. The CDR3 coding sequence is TGTGCCAGTAGTATCGGTCTTGCGAATGAGCAGTTCTTC.

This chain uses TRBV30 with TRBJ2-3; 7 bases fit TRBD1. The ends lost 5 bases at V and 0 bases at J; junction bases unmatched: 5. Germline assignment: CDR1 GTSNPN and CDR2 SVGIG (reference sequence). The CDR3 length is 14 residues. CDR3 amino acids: CAWGQDHSTDTQYF. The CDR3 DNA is TGTGCCTGGGGACAGGACCATAGCACAGATACGCAGTATTTT.

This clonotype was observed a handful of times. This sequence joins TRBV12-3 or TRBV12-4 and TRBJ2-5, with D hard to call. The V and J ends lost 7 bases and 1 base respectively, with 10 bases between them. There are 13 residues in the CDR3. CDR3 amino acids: CASTGRLQETQYF. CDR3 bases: TGTGCCAGCACTGGACGGCTCCAAGAGACCCAGTACTTC.